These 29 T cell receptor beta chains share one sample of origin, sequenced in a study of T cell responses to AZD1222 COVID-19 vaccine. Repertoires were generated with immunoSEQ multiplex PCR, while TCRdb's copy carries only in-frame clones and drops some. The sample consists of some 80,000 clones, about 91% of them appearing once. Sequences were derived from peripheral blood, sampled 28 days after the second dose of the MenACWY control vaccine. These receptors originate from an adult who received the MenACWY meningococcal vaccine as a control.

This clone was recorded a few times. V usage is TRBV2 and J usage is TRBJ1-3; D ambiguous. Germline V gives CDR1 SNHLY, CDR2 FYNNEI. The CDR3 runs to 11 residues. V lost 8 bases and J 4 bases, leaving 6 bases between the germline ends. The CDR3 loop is CASGGGNTIYF. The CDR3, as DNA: TGTGCCAGCGGAGGGGGAAACACCATATATTTT. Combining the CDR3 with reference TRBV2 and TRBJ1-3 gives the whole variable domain EPEVTQTPSHQVTQMGQEVILRCVPISNHLYFYWYRQILGQKVEFLVSFYNNEISEKSEIFDDQFSVERPDGSNFTLKIRSTKLEDSAMYFCASGGGNTIYFGEGSWLTVV.

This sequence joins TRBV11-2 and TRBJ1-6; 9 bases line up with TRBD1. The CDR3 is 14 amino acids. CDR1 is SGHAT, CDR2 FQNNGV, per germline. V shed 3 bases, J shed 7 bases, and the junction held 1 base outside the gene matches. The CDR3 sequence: CASSFGTGNSPLHF. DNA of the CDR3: TGTGCCAGCAGCTTCGGGACAGGGAATTCACCCCTCCACTTT. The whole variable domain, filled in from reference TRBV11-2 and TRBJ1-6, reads EAGVAQSPRYKIIEKRQSVAFWCNPISGHATLYWYQQILGQGPKLLIQFQNNGVVDDSQLPKDRFSAERLKGVDSTLKIQPAKLEDSAVYLCASSFGTGNSPLHFGNGTRLTVT.

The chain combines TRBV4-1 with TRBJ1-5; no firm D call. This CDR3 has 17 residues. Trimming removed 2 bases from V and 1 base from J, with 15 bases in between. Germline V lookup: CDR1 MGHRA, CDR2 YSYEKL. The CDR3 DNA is TGCGCCAGCAGCCAACCACACCGGGAATCCAGCAATCAGCCCCAGCATTTT. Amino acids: CASSQPHRESSNQPQHF.

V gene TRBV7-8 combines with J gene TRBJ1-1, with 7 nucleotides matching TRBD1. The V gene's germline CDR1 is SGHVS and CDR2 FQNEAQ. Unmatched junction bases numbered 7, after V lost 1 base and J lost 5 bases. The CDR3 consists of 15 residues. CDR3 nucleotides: TGTGCCAGCAGCTTAGATCGGGCAGGGGGGACTGAAGCTTTCTTT. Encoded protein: CASSLDRAGGTEAFF.

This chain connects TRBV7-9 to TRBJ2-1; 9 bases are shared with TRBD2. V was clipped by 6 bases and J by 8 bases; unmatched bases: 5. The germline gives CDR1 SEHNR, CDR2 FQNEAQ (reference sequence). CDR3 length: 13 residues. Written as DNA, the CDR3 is TGTGCCAGCAGTTGGGGACTAGCAGATGAGCAGTTCTTC. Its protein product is CASSWGLADEQFF.

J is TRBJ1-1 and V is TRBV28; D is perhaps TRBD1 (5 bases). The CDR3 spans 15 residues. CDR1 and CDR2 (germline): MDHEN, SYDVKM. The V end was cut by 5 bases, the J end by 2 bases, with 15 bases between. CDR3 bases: TGTGCCAGCAGTCCTTCCGGGACGGCTAACACTGAAGCTTTCTTT. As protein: CASSPSGTANTEAFF.

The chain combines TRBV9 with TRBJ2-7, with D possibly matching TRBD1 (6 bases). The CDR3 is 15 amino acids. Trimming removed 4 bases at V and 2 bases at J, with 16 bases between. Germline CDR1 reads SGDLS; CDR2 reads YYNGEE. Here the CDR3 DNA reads TGTGCCAGCAGCATCGAGAAGACAGGAACCTACGAGCAGTACTTC. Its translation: CASSIEKTGTYEQYF.

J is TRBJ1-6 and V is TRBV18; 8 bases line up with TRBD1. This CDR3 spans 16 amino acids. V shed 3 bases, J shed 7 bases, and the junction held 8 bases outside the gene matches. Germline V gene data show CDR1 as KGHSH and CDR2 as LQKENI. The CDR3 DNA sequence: TGTGCCAGCTCACCGGACAGCCCAGGGGGCAATTCACCCCTCCACTTT. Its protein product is CASSPDSPGGNSPLHF.

CDR3 loop: CAISEVGGGEAFF. The CDR3 DNA sequence: TGTGCCATCAGTGAGGTAGGGGGCGGAGAAGCTTTCTTT. The chain has TRBV10-3 and TRBJ1-1; TRBD1 agrees at 7 bases. The CDR3 totals 13 residues. Looked up from germline, CDR1 is ENHRY and CDR2 is SYGVKD. V lost 2 bases to trimming and J lost 8 bases; unmatched junction nucleotides: 5.

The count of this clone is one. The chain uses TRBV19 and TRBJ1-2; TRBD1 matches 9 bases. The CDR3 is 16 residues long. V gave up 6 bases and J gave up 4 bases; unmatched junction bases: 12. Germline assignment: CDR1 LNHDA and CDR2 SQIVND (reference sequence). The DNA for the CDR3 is TGTGCCAGTAGACCTGAGGGGACAGGGAACTCCTATGGCTACACCTTC. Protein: CASRPEGTGNSYGYTF.

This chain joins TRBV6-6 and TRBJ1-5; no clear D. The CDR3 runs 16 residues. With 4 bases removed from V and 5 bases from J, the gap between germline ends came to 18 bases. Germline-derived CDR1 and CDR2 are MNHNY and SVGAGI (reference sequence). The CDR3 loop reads CASSFSGGIADQPQHF. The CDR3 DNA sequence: TGTGCCAGCAGTTTTTCGGGAGGGATTGCGGATCAGCCCCAGCATTTT.

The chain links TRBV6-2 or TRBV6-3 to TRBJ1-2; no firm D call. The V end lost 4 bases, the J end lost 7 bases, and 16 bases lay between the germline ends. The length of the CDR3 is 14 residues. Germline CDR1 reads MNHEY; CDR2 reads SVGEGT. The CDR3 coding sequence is TGTGCCAGCAGTTCCTTGGATCCTTTTGGTGGCTACACCTTC. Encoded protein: CASSSLDPFGGYTF.

The CDR3 DNA follows: TGTGCCTGGAGTGTAGGGTATAGCAATCAGCCCCAGCATTTT. This translates into CAWSVGYSNQPQHF. The V and J genes are TRBV30 and TRBJ1-5; D gene uncertain. The V and J ends lost 0 bases and 0 bases respectively, with 6 bases between them. Germline assignment: CDR1 GTSNPN and CDR2 SVGIG (reference sequence). This CDR3 contains 14 residues.

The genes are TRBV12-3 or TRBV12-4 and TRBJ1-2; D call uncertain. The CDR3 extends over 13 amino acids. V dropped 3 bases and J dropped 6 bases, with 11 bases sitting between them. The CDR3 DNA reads TGTGCCAGCAGTTTCGGAGGGTTCAATGGCTACACCTTC. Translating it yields CASSFGGFNGYTF.

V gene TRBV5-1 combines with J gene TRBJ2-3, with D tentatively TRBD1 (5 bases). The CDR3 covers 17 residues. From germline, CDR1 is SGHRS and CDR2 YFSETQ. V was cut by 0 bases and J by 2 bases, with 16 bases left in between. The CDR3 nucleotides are TGCGCCAGCAGCTTGGCCCCTGGGCAGGGTTTCACAGATACGCAGTATTTT. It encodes CASSLAPGQGFTDTQYF.

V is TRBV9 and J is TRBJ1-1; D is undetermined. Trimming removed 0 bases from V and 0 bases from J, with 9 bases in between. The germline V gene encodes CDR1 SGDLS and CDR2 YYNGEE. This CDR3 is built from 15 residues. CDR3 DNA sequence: TGTGCCAGCAGCGTAGACAGCACAATGAACACTGAAGCTTTCTTT. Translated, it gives CASSVDSTMNTEAFF.

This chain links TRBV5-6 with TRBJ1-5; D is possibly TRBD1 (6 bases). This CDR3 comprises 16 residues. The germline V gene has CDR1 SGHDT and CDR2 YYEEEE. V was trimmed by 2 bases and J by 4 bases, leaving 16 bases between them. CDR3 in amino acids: CASSFEGWDINQPQHF. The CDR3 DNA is TGTGCCAGCAGCTTCGAGGGATGGGACATAAATCAGCCCCAGCATTTT. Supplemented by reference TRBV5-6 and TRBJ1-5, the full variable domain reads DAGVTQSPTHLIKTRGQQVTLRCSPKSGHDTVSWYQQALGQGPQFIFQYYEEEERQRGNFPDRFSGHQFPNYSSELNVNALLLGDSALYLCASSFEGWDINQPQHFGDGTRLSIL.

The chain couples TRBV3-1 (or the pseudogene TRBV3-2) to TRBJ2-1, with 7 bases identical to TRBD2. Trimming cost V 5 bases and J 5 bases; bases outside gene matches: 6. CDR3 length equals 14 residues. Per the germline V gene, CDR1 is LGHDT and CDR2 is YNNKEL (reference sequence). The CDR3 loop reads CASSYGLDNNEQFF. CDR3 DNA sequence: TGTGCCAGCAGCTACGGACTAGATAACAATGAGCAGTTCTTC.

The CDR3, as DNA: TGTGCCAGCTCACGGTCTCTAGCTTCTAGCACAGATACGCAGTATTTT. Protein: CASSRSLASSTDTQYF. The chain employs TRBV18 and TRBJ2-3; D perhaps matches TRBD2 (5 bases). This CDR3 comprises 16 residues. V lost 4 bases, J lost 0 bases, and 14 bases lay in between. From germline, CDR1 is KGHSH and CDR2 LQKENI.

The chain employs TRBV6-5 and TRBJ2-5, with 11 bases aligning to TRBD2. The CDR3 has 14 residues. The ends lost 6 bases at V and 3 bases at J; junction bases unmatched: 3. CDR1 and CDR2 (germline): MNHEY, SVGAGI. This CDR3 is CASRGSGGEETQYF. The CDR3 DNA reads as TGTGCCAGCAGGGGTAGCGGGGGGGAAGAGACCCAGTACTTC.

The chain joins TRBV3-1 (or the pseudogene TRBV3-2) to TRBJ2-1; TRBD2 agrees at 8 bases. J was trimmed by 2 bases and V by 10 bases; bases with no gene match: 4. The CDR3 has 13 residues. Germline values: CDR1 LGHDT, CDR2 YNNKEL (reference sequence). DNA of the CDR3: TGTGCCACCGGGACTAGGGCCTACAATGAGCAGTTCTTC. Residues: CATGTRAYNEQFF.

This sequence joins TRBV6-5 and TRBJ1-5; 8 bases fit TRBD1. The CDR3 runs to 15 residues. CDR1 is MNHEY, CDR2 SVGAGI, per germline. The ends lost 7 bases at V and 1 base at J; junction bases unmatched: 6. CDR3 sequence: CASTLDRGSNQPQHF. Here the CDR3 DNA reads TGTGCCAGCACCCTCGACAGGGGAAGCAATCAGCCCCAGCATTTT.

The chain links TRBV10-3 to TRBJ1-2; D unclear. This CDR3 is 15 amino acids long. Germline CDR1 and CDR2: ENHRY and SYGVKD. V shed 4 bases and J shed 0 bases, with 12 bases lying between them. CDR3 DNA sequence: TGTGCCATCAGTGCATTACGGGGTACTAACTATGGCTACACCTTC. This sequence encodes CAISALRGTNYGYTF.

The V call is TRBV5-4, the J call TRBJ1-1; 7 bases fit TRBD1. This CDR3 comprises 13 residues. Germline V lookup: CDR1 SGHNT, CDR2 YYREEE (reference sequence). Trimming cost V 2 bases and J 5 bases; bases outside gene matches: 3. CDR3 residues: CASSFSGGTEAFF. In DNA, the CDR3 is TGTGCCAGCAGCTTCTCAGGGGGTACTGAAGCTTTCTTT.

CDR3 region: CASSYRTGPSQPQHF. The CDR3 DNA reads TGTGCCAGCAGTTACCGGACAGGGCCCAGCCAGCCCCAGCATTTT. The chain uses TRBV6-2 or TRBV6-3 and TRBJ1-5; TRBD1 matches 8 bases. The CDR3 has 15 residues. V shed 2 bases, J shed 7 bases, and the junction held 7 bases outside the gene matches. Germline V gene lookup returns CDR1 MNHEY and CDR2 SVGEGT.

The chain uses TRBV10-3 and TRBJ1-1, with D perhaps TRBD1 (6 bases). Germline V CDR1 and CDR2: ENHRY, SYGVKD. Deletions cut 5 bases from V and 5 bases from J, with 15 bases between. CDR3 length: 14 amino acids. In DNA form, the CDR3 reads TGTGCCATCAGTCGGAGGGCAGGGGAGACTGAAGCTTTCTTT. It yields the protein CAISRRAGETEAFF.

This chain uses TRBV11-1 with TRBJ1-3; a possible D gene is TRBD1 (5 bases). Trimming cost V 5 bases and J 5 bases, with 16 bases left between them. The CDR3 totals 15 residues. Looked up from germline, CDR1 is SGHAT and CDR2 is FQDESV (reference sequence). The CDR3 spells CASSPSQVGRNTIYF. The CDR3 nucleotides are TGTGCCAGCAGCCCGTCACAGGTGGGCCGAAACACCATATATTTT.

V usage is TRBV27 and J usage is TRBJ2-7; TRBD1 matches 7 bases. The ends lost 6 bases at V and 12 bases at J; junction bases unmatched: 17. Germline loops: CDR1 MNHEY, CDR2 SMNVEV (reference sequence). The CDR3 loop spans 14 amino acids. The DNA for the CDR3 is TGTGCCAGCAGCCTAAGGGAGACAGGGACACCCGCGTACTTC. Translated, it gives CASSLRETGTPAYF.

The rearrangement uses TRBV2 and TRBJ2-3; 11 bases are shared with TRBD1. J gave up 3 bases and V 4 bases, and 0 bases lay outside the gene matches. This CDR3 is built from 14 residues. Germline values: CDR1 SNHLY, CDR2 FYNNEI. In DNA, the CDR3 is TGTGCCAGCAGTGGGGACAGGGGGACAGATACGCAGTATTTT. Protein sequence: CASSGDRGTDTQYF. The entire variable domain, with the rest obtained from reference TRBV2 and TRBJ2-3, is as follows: EPEVTQTPSHQVTQMGQEVILRCVPISNHLYFYWYRQILGQKVEFLVSFYNNEISEKSEIFDDQFSVERPDGSNFTLKIRSTKLEDSAMYFCASSGDRGTDTQYFGPGTRLTVL.